The 10 T cell receptor beta chains below all came from one sample that was sequenced in a study of control samples from healthy donors and cancer patients. Libraries were prepared by immunoSEQ multiplex PCR; TCRdb keeps only in-frame clonotypes and omits some of them. The data hold approximately 150,000 clones, with about 90% observed a single time. The specimen sequenced was blood. Source of these receptors: a young man in good health.

The chain uses TRBV19 and TRBJ1-2; no clear D. V lost 8 bases, J lost 4 bases, and 14 bases lay in between. Germline-derived CDR1 and CDR2 are LNHDA and SQIVND (reference sequence). This CDR3 is 13 amino acids long. The CDR3 bases are TGTGCCAGTCTCGATAGCTGGGGCTATGGCTACACCTTC. This codes for CASLDSWGYGYTF.

As DNA, the CDR3 is TGCAGCGTTGCGCTGGACACTGAAGCTTTCTTT. It encodes CSVALDTEAFF. This sequence joins TRBV29-1 and TRBJ1-1; D not resolved. V was clipped by 4 bases and J by 3 bases, with 6 bases between them. The CDR3 totals 11 residues. Germline V CDR1 and CDR2: SQVTM, ANQGSEA.

The rearrangement joins TRBV7-2 to TRBJ1-1; TRBD1 agrees at 11 bases. V lost 5 bases, J lost 0 bases, and 14 bases stayed unmatched. Germline CDR1 SGHTA, CDR2 FQGNSA. This CDR3 is built from 19 residues. The CDR3 bases are TGTGCCAGCAGCCCGGGACAGGGGGGAGTAAACATTATGAACACTGAAGCTTTCTTT. It encodes CASSPGQGGVNIMNTEAFF.

The chain joins TRBV6-5 to TRBJ2-1; D is tentatively TRBD1 or TRBD2 (6 bases each). The germline gives CDR1 MNHEY, CDR2 SVGAGI. V was cut by 6 bases and J by 7 bases, with 16 bases left in between. This CDR3 is 14 amino acids long. The CDR3 nucleotides are TGTGCCAGCAGCGAGGGGGGACAAAATAATGAGCAGTTCTTC. This sequence encodes CASSEGGQNNEQFF.

This chain links TRBV7-9 with TRBJ1-2; perhaps TRBD1 as D (5 bases). The CDR3 is made up of 11 amino acids. Germline CDR1 SEHNR, CDR2 FQNEAQ (reference sequence). V lost 8 bases to trimming and J lost 6 bases, with 10 bases between them. CDR3: CASDQGNGYTF. The CDR3 coding sequence is TGTGCCAGCGACCAGGGAAATGGCTACACCTTC.

V usage is TRBV28 and J usage is TRBJ1-2; maybe TRBD1 (5 bases). Trimming shortened V by 1 base and J by 7 bases, and 19 bases separated the two germline ends. CDR1 and CDR2 (germline): MDHEN, SYDVKM. The CDR3 contains 16 residues. CDR3 in DNA: TGTGCCAGCAGTTTATTGGCGGGGGAGTTCGTAGGTGGCTACACCTTC. Translated, it gives CASSLLAGEFVGGYTF.

This clone appeared a single time. The gene calls are TRBV11-3 and TRBJ2-1, with TRBD1 identical over 7 bases. The length of the CDR3 is 14 residues. Germline-derived CDR1 and CDR2 are SGHNT and YENEEA. The trim removed 1 base at V and 7 bases at J, leaving 4 bases unmatched. The CDR3 coding sequence is TGTGCCAGCAGCTTAGGGGACAGAGCAAATGAGCAGTTCTTC. Its protein product is CASSLGDRANEQFF. The full variable domain, rest sourced from reference TRBV11-3 and TRBJ2-1, is EAGVVQSPRYKIIEKKQPVAFWCNPISGHNTLYWYLQNLGQGPELLIRYENEEAVDDSQLPKDRFSAERLKGVDSTLKIQPAELGDSAVYLCASSLGDRANEQFFGPGTRLTVL.

The CDR3 here is CASRGQSNQPQHF. In DNA, the CDR3 is TGTGCCAGTAGGGGACAGTCCAATCAGCCCCAGCATTTT. The chain carries TRBV19 and TRBJ1-5; 7 bases map to TRBD1. The CDR3 covers 13 residues. J was trimmed by 3 bases and V by 6 bases; bases with no gene match: 2. From germline, CDR1 is LNHDA and CDR2 SQIVND (reference sequence). Full variable domain (missing parts from reference TRBV19 and TRBJ1-5): DGGITQSPKYLFRKEGQNVTLSCEQNLNHDAMYWYRQDPGQGLRLIYYSQIVNDFQKGDIAEGYSVSREKKESFPLTVTSAQKNPTAFYLCASRGQSNQPQHFGDGTRLSIL.

This rearrangement joins TRBV27 to TRBJ2-1; 8 bases fit TRBD2. The V gene end was trimmed by 10 bases and the J gene end by 4 bases; junction bases not matched to a gene: 6. The CDR3 length is 13 residues. Germline CDR1 is MNHEY and CDR2 is SMNVEV (reference sequence). The CDR3 bases are TGTGCCACGCTCGGGGGGGGATACAATGAGCAGTTCTTC. Protein sequence: CATLGGGYNEQFF.

The chain recombines TRBV4-1 with TRBJ2-7; 7 nucleotides align to TRBD2. Germline-derived CDR1 and CDR2 are MGHRA and YSYEKL. The CDR3 contains 12 residues. The V segment lost 1 base and the J segment 9 bases; nucleotides outside the gene matches: 3. CDR3 sequence reads: CASSQVGGMQYF. The CDR3 DNA sequence: TGCGCCAGCAGCCAAGTGGGGGGGATGCAGTACTTC.